The 27 T cell receptor beta chains listed next were all sequenced from one sample in a study. TCRdb re-called the RT-PCR reads through MiXCR, storing one row per CDR3 protein. Here the sample spans 650,000 to 800,000 distinct CDR3 sequences, 14% being singletons. Sequences were obtained from memory CD4+ T cells from blood. The receptors come from a female donor in good health, serving as a healthy control.

This clonotype was counted a few times. This chain links TRBV27 with TRBJ1-4, with 9 positions matching TRBD1. The CDR3 has 16 amino acids. J lost 7 bases, V lost 2 bases, and 8 bases had no gene match. Germline assignment: CDR1 MNHEY and CDR2 SMNVEV (reference sequence). For the CDR3, the DNA is TGTGCCAGCAGTTTACAAGGGACAGGGATGAGTGAAAAACTGTTTTTT. Encoded protein: CASSLQGTGMSEKLFF.

This clonotype was seen only a few times. The chain is built from TRBV6-5 and TRBJ1-6; D is ambiguous. CDR1 and CDR2 (germline): MNHEY, SVGAGI. This CDR3 is built from 15 residues. V gave up 1 base and J gave up 11 bases, with 15 bases separating them. The CDR3 region is CASSYYQGGGAPLHF. The CDR3 coding sequence is TGTGCCAGCAGTTACTACCAAGGTGGTGGGGCACCCCTCCACTTT.

This clonotype was counted only a few times. The chain joins TRBV5-1 to TRBJ1-3, with D perhaps TRBD1 (5 bases). The V end was cut by 0 bases, the J end by 2 bases, with 9 bases between. Germline-derived CDR1 and CDR2 are SGHRS and YFSETQ. This CDR3 spans 15 amino acids. CDR3: CASSLVARAGNTIYF. CDR3 bases: TGCGCCAGCAGCTTGGTTGCCAGGGCTGGAAACACCATATATTTT.

The sample holds many counts of this clonotype. The chain has TRBV10-3 and TRBJ2-7; 9 bases are a match to TRBD1. This CDR3 is built from 14 residues. Germline V gene sequence: CDR1 ENHRY, CDR2 SYGVKD. V dropped 4 bases and J dropped 2; count of bases not matched to a gene: 3. CDR3 sequence: CAISGGTGTYEQYF. The CDR3 DNA sequence: TGTGCCATCAGTGGCGGGACAGGGACCTACGAGCAGTACTTC.

The genes are TRBV20-1 and TRBJ1-6; D perhaps matches TRBD1 (6 bases). Trimming removed 6 bases at V and 0 bases at J, with 21 bases between. The CDR3 has 18 amino acids. CDR1 is DFQATT and CDR2 is SNEGSKA in the germline V gene (reference sequence). The CDR3 loop reads CSAPVAGQRSSYNSPLHF. The CDR3 DNA reads as TGCAGTGCCCCCGTCGCCGGACAGAGAAGCTCCTATAATTCACCCCTCCACTTT.

The sample holds a few counts of this clonotype. The rearrangement links TRBV29-1 to TRBJ1-2, with a weak D call TRBD1 (5 bases). In germline, CDR1 is SQVTM, CDR2 ANQGSEA. The V end was cut by 3 bases, the J end by 4 bases, with 12 bases between. The CDR3 totals 13 residues. CDR3 protein: CSVDSGGGYGYTF. The CDR3 coding sequence is TGCAGCGTTGATTCCGGGGGTGGCTATGGCTACACCTTC. Full variable domain (missing parts from reference TRBV29-1 and TRBJ1-2): SAVISQKPSRDICQRGTSLTIQCQVDSQVTMMFWYRQQPGQSLTLIATANQGSEATYESGFVIDKFPISRPNLTFSTLTVSNMSPEDSSIYLCSVDSGGGYGYTFGSGTRLTVV.

This clonotype was observed many times. An end of the junction does not agree with germline; a read error may underlie this. The rearrangement links TRBV9 to TRBJ2-3; 10 nucleotides line up with TRBD2. This CDR3 region has 12 residues. Looked up from germline, CDR1 is SGDLS and CDR2 is YYNGEE. In nucleotides, the CDR3 is TGTGCCAGCAGCGTAAGCGGGAGGGCCGAGAATTTT. Its protein is CASSVSGRAENF.

There are a few counts of this clonotype. The chain joins TRBV4-3 to TRBJ2-6, with TRBD2 as a possible D gene (6 bases). Germline values: CDR1 LGHNA, CDR2 YSLEER. V was cut by 1 base and J by 0 bases, with 16 bases left in between. The CDR3 totals 19 residues. Written as DNA, the CDR3 is TGCGCCAGCAGCCAAGGCCTCGGGACTGAGAGCTCTGGGGCCAACGTCCTGACTTTC. Amino acid sequence: CASSQGLGTESSGANVLTF.

V usage is TRBV6-6 and J usage is TRBJ1-5; D is undetermined. The CDR3 spans 13 residues. V dropped 0 bases and J dropped 5 bases, with 5 bases sitting between them. Germline CDR1 is MNHNY and CDR2 is SVGAGI (reference sequence). The CDR3 reads CASSYSTDQPQHF. CDR3 nucleotide sequence: TGTGCCAGCAGTTACTCGACTGATCAGCCCCAGCATTTT.

The table lists this clonotype with many counts. The gene calls are TRBV10-3 and TRBJ1-2; D possibly corresponds to TRBD1 (5 bases). The CDR3 is 12 residues long. Germline-derived CDR1 and CDR2 are ENHRY and SYGVKD. Trimming took off 2 bases at V and 8 bases at J, with 9 bases between the two ends. The CDR3 protein is CAISEEGTGYTF. The CDR3, as DNA: TGTGCCATCAGTGAGGAAGGGACCGGCTACACCTTC.

This clonotype appeared a few times. The chain has TRBV9 and TRBJ1-1; 8 nucleotides align to TRBD1. Looked up from germline, CDR1 is SGDLS and CDR2 is YYNGEE. The trim removed 4 bases at V and 7 bases at J, leaving 9 bases unmatched. CDR3 length: 14 residues. The CDR3 DNA is TGTGCCAGCAGCAAACAGGGGGGAAGAGGTGAAGCTTTCTTT. Its translation: CASSKQGGRGEAFF.

This clonotype came up many times. The chain uses TRBV27 and TRBJ2-1, with D perhaps matching TRBD2 (5 bases). V lost 6 bases, J lost 9 bases, and 18 bases lay in between. This CDR3 comprises 14 residues. The germline CDR1 and CDR2 sequences are MNHEY and SMNVEV (reference sequence). DNA of the CDR3: TGTGCCAGCAGCCTCAAAGGAGGCGTGCCTGAGCAGTTCTTC. This sequence encodes CASSLKGGVPEQFF.

The rearrangement uses TRBV24-1 and TRBJ2-6, with TRBD1 matching over 10 bases. Losses at the gene ends were 9 bases for V and 3 bases for J; bases not matched to a gene: 1. The CDR3 sequence is 14 residues long. CDR1 and CDR2 from the germline V gene are KGHDR and SFDVKD. This chain's CDR3 is CATGTGVGANVLTF. The CDR3 region has the DNA TGTGCCACCGGGACAGGGGTTGGGGCCAACGTCCTGACTTTC.

The V call is TRBV12-3 or TRBV12-4, the J call TRBJ1-5; tentative D call: TRBD1 (6 bases). This CDR3 contains 17 residues. The ends were cut back, 5 bases at V and 0 bases at J, with 17 bases in the middle. CDR3 residues: CASSPWGGANSNQPQHF. DNA for the CDR3: TGTGCCAGCAGTCCCTGGGGGGGGGCAAATAGCAATCAGCCCCAGCATTTT.

The chain employs TRBV7-2 and TRBJ2-5, with TRBD2 as a possible D gene (5 bases). There are 14 residues in the CDR3. Per germline, CDR1 SGHTA and CDR2 FQGNSA. V was cut by 1 base and J by 5 bases, with 11 bases left in between. CDR3 in DNA: TGTGCCAGCAGCTTAGATAGAGGAGGCGAGACCCAGTACTTC. Translation: CASSLDRGGETQYF.

In regard to this clonotype: A much larger clone differs from this one at a single base, so this may be a read error. The chain joins TRBV7-9 to TRBJ2-3; TRBD1 might be the D (6 bases). With 11 bases removed from V and 0 bases from J, the gap between germline ends came to 15 bases. The CDR3 is 14 amino acids. Looked up from germline, CDR1 is SEHNR and CDR2 is FQNEAQ (reference sequence). The CDR3 nucleotides are TGTGCCGCAGGGGACGGTGATAGCACAGATACGCAGTATTTT. Its translation is CAAGDGDSTDTQYF.

V is TRBV24-1 and J is TRBJ2-1; D gene uncertain. The germline V gene has CDR1 KGHDR and CDR2 SFDVKD. The CDR3 extends over 15 amino acids. V was cut by 1 base and J by 5 bases, with 11 bases left in between. The DNA of the CDR3 is TGTGCCACCAGTGATTTTAGTAACAGAAACAATGAGCAGTTCTTC. Encoded protein: CATSDFSNRNNEQFF.

This clonotype occurred many times. V usage is TRBV30 and J usage is TRBJ2-3; D is unclear. The germline V and J ends were trimmed by 6 bases and 0 bases, with 13 bases remaining between them. CDR1 and CDR2 (germline): GTSNPN, SVGIG (reference sequence). There are 14 residues in the CDR3. CDR3 nucleotides: TGTGCCTGCCTACGGTTACAGAGCACAGATACGCAGTATTTT. Protein product: CACLRLQSTDTQYF.

On this clonotype itself: This may arise from a read error, as a much more abundant clone is one base away. The chain couples TRBV10-3 to TRBJ2-5; 9 bases are a match to TRBD2. The germline V gene has CDR1 ENHRY and CDR2 SYGVKD. The CDR3 is made up of 14 amino acids. DNA of the CDR3: TGTGCCACCAGTGATGGCGGGGGGGCTGAGACCCAGTACTTC. It is translated as CATSDGGGAETQYF.

This clonotype was detected only a few times. The V call is TRBV20-1, the J call TRBJ2-3; 8 bases align to TRBD2. CDR3 length: 15 residues. V dropped 5 bases and J dropped 2; count of bases not matched to a gene: 9. The germline CDR1 and CDR2 sequences are DFQATT and SNEGSKA (reference sequence). CDR3 in amino acids: CSAPMNGGATDTQYF. The CDR3 region has the DNA TGCAGTGCTCCAATGAACGGGGGGGCCACAGATACGCAGTATTTT.

Comments on this clonotype: An end of the junction differs from the germline gene, which may be a read error. The V and J genes are TRBV20-1 and TRBJ1-2; D is undetermined. Germline-derived CDR1 and CDR2 are DFQATT and SNEGSKA (reference sequence). The CDR3 runs to 13 residues. The CDR3 sequence: CSARDLDLGRLRF. The DNA for the CDR3 is TGCAGTGCTAGAGATCTTGATTTGGGTCGGTTGCGCTTC.

This clonotype has more than one count but fewer than ten. J is TRBJ1-3 and V is TRBV29-1; D is uncertain. Germline values: CDR1 SQVTM, CDR2 ANQGSEA. This CDR3 region has 14 residues. V was trimmed by 3 bases and J by 1 base, leaving 10 bases between them. In DNA form, the CDR3 reads TGCAGCGTTGAGTCCAGCCTATCTGGAAACACCATATATTTT. Its protein is CSVESSLSGNTIYF. The full variable domain, rest sourced from reference TRBV29-1 and TRBJ1-3, is SAVISQKPSRDICQRGTSLTIQCQVDSQVTMMFWYRQQPGQSLTLIATANQGSEATYESGFVIDKFPISRPNLTFSTLTVSNMSPEDSSIYLCSVESSLSGNTIYFGEGSWLTVV.

V is TRBV3-1 and J is TRBJ2-1; D is possibly TRBD1 (6 bases). Trimming cost V 5 bases and J 10 bases, with 15 bases left between them. CDR1 and CDR2 from the germline V gene are LGHDT and YNNKEL (reference sequence). CDR3 length: 13 amino acids. The DNA of the CDR3 is TGTGCCAGCAGCGGCCACAGGGCAGCGGAGCAGTTCTTC. This translates into CASSGHRAAEQFF.

This clonotype was seen only a few times. CDR3: CASSQRGGHNEQFF. The CDR3 DNA sequence: TGTGCCAGCAGCCAGCGGGGGGGACACAATGAGCAGTTCTTC. This chain joins TRBV3-1 and TRBJ2-1, with 9 bases matching TRBD2. The CDR3 contains 14 residues. Trimming cost V 3 bases and J 5 bases; bases outside gene matches: 2. The germline CDR1 and CDR2 sequences are LGHDT and YNNKEL (reference sequence).

This clonotype was seen only a few times. The rearrangement uses TRBV27 and TRBJ2-2, with 10 nucleotides matching TRBD2. Germline trimming cut 7 bases from V and 5 bases from J; bases unmatched to any gene: 10. CDR3 size: 16 residues. Germline V gives CDR1 MNHEY, CDR2 SMNVEV (reference sequence). The CDR3 bases are TGTGCCAGCATTCGAACGAAGCGGGAGGGAACCGGGGAGCTGTTTTTT. Protein product: CASIRTKREGTGELFF.

The chain employs TRBV27 and TRBJ2-3; D is undetermined. This CDR3 is built from 13 residues. Per the germline V gene, CDR1 is MNHEY and CDR2 is SMNVEV (reference sequence). V dropped 5 bases and J dropped 2 bases, with 8 bases sitting between them. The chain's CDR3 is CASSHSITDTQYF. The CDR3 region has the DNA TGTGCCAGCAGTCACTCTATCACAGATACGCAGTATTTT.

This clonotype appeared many times. This rearrangement joins TRBV12-3 or TRBV12-4 to TRBJ1-3; D unresolved. This CDR3 has 14 amino acids. V lost 6 bases and J lost 4, with 13 bases in between. CDR3 in amino acids: CASRPPDAGNTIYF. For the CDR3, the DNA is TGTGCCAGCAGACCACCGGATGCGGGAAACACCATATATTTT.